The 27 T cell receptor beta chains given below trace back to one sample, sequenced in a study of T cells after somatic rescue of genetic block. Assay: immunoSEQ multiplex PCR; the TCRdb copy retains only in-frame clones and omits some. Here the sample spans tens of thousands of clones, approximately 90% being singletons. The sample comprised peripheral blood mononuclear cells (PBMCs). These receptors came from a young man.

This sequence joins TRBV27 and TRBJ2-2, with D perhaps being TRBD1 or TRBD2 (5 bases each). This CDR3 has 15 amino acids. With 4 bases removed from V and 1 base from J, the gap between germline ends came to 10 bases. Germline V gene sequence: CDR1 MNHEY, CDR2 SMNVEV (reference sequence). CDR3 residues: CASSSGTVNTGELFF. As DNA, the CDR3 is TGTGCCAGCAGTTCCGGGACGGTGAACACCGGGGAGCTGTTTTTT.

This chain joins TRBV7-2 and TRBJ2-1; TRBD2 aligns across 10 bases. The V gene end was trimmed by 5 bases and the J gene end by 4 bases; junction bases not matched to a gene: 5. Germline lookup yields CDR1 SGHTA and CDR2 FQGNSA. The CDR3 covers 15 residues. This CDR3 reads CASSLTSGKYNEQFF. The CDR3, as DNA: TGTGCCAGCAGCCTAACTAGCGGGAAGTACAATGAGCAGTTCTTC.

The gene calls are TRBV19 and TRBJ2-2; 7 positions agree with TRBD2. Germline trimming cut 5 bases from V and 1 base from J; bases unmatched to any gene: 10. Germline assignment: CDR1 LNHDA and CDR2 SQIVND (reference sequence). This CDR3 is 17 amino acids long. The CDR3 sequence is CASSAPGLAGNTGELFF. The CDR3 DNA follows: TGTGCCAGTAGTGCCCCCGGATTAGCGGGGAACACCGGGGAGCTGTTTTTT.

The V call is TRBV28, the J call TRBJ1-1; D might be TRBD1 (6 bases). Trimming stripped 5 bases from V and 4 bases from J, with 17 bases between. The CDR3 is made up of 15 amino acids. CDR1 and CDR2 (germline): MDHEN, SYDVKM. The CDR3 sequence is CASSVQETGSTEAFF. For the CDR3, the DNA is TGTGCCAGCAGTGTGCAAGAAACAGGGTCCACTGAAGCTTTCTTT.

The rearrangement links TRBV7-6 to TRBJ2-7, with 9 nucleotides matching TRBD2. V gave up 5 bases and J gave up 6 bases; unmatched junction bases: 11. The V gene's germline CDR1 is SGHVS and CDR2 FNYEAQ. This CDR3 is 15 amino acids long. CDR3: CASSAGGLARGEQYF. The CDR3 DNA is TGTGCCAGCAGCGCGGGGGGGCTAGCTAGAGGCGAGCAGTACTTC.

This chain connects TRBV11-2 to TRBJ2-2, with 8 bases fitting TRBD2. Germline trimming cut 1 base from V and 7 bases from J; bases unmatched to any gene: 8. The length of the CDR3 is 16 residues. CDR1 is SGHAT and CDR2 is FQNNGV in the germline V gene. CDR3 loop: CASSLVKAGVGGELFF. The DNA of the CDR3 is TGTGCCAGCAGCTTAGTTAAAGCGGGAGTTGGCGGGGAGCTGTTTTTT.

CDR3 in DNA: TGCGCCAGCAGCTTAGGACAGGTCGGCGATGGCTACACCTTC. Amino acid sequence: CASSLGQVGDGYTF. The chain couples TRBV5-1 to TRBJ1-2; 7 bases are a match to TRBD1. Germline V lookup: CDR1 SGHRS, CDR2 YFSETQ. The CDR3 covers 14 residues. The ends lost 2 bases at V and 6 bases at J; junction bases unmatched: 7.

This rearrangement joins TRBV11-2 to TRBJ2-2; D is uncertain. CDR3 length equals 13 residues. Trimming removed 4 bases at V and 0 bases at J, with 3 bases between. The germline CDR1 and CDR2 sequences are SGHAT and FQNNGV. The CDR3 is CASSYTNTGELFF. The DNA of the CDR3 is TGTGCCAGCAGCTACACGAACACCGGGGAGCTGTTTTTT.

The chain is built from TRBV18 and TRBJ1-2; TRBD1 agrees at 9 bases. The ends lost 3 bases at V and 7 bases at J; junction bases unmatched: 0. Germline-derived CDR1 and CDR2 are KGHSH and LQKENI. The CDR3 has 12 residues. The CDR3 sequence is CASSPGQGGYTF. The DNA of the CDR3 is TGTGCCAGCTCACCGGGACAGGGTGGCTACACCTTC.

The chain joins TRBV18 to TRBJ2-3; D ambiguous. CDR3 length: 14 amino acids. Germline-derived CDR1 and CDR2 are KGHSH and LQKENI. Trimming took 1 base from V and 4 from J, leaving 9 bases between them. CDR3 sequence reads: CASSPRVPPDTQYF. CDR3 bases: TGTGCCAGCTCACCACGGGTACCCCCAGATACGCAGTATTTT.

The J gene is TRBJ2-5, the V gene TRBV5-6; D remains ambiguous. Trimming took off 3 bases at V and 2 bases at J, with 8 bases between the two ends. Germline V gene data show CDR1 as SGHDT and CDR2 as YYEEEE. CDR3 length: 13 residues. For the CDR3, the DNA is TGTGCCAGCAGCTCGCCGGAACAAGAGACCCAGTACTTC. This sequence encodes CASSSPEQETQYF. The variable domain in full, with the rest retrieved from reference TRBV5-6 and TRBJ2-5, is DAGVTQSPTHLIKTRGQQVTLRCSPKSGHDTVSWYQQALGQGPQFIFQYYEEEERQRGNFPDRFSGHQFPNYSSELNVNALLLGDSALYLCASSSPEQETQYFGPGTRLLVL.

This rearrangement joins TRBV6-5 to TRBJ2-3; D is ambiguous. V was shortened by 11 bases and J by 5 bases, with 11 bases between the two germline ends. The germline V gene has CDR1 MNHEY and CDR2 SVGAGI. This CDR3 is built from 11 residues. The CDR3: CACRNGDTQYF. The CDR3 region has the DNA TGTGCCTGCCGTAATGGAGATACGCAGTATTTT.

The CDR3 DNA reads as TGTGCCAGCAGCGTGGGGAATCTGGAGACCCAGTACTTC. Its translation is CASSVGNLETQYF. The rearrangement uses TRBV9 and TRBJ2-5; no definite D call. V was pared by 2 bases and J by 5 bases, with 10 bases between. The length of the CDR3 is 13 residues. CDR1 SGDLS and CDR2 YYNGEE come from the germline V gene.

This chain uses TRBV28 with TRBJ1-2, with D hard to call. This CDR3 is built from 11 residues. Germline assignment: CDR1 MDHEN and CDR2 SYDVKM. V was clipped by 11 bases and J by 1 base, with 8 bases between them. The DNA of the CDR3 is TGTGCCGGCGGAGTTAACTATGGCTACACCTTC. This encodes CAGGVNYGYTF.

The sample holds one count of this clone. V is TRBV9 and J is TRBJ2-1, with a tentative D call TRBD2 (6 bases). The length of the CDR3 is 15 residues. The V end lost 3 bases, the J end lost 0 bases, and 10 bases lay between the germline ends. The germline V gene encodes CDR1 SGDLS and CDR2 YYNGEE. This CDR3 reads CASSATSRSYNEQFF. The CDR3, as DNA: TGTGCCAGCAGCGCCACTAGCCGCTCCTACAATGAGCAGTTCTTC.

The chain is built from TRBV9 and TRBJ2-1, with 8 positions matching TRBD2. CDR1 and CDR2 (germline): SGDLS, YYNGEE. The CDR3 has 14 residues. The ends lost 0 bases at V and 7 bases at J; junction bases unmatched: 3. The CDR3 reads CASSVGVAGNEQFF. The DNA for the CDR3 is TGTGCCAGCAGCGTAGGGGTAGCGGGGAATGAGCAGTTCTTC.

The gene calls are TRBV7-9 and TRBJ1-4, with D perhaps TRBD1 (6 bases). This CDR3 has 15 residues. Between the trimmed V and J ends, which lost 3 bases and 3 bases, there was a span of 11 bases. The germline V gene encodes CDR1 SEHNR and CDR2 FQNEAQ (reference sequence). The CDR3 loop reads CASSFTGSANEKLFF. DNA of the CDR3: TGTGCCAGCAGCTTTACAGGGTCGGCTAATGAAAAACTGTTTTTT.

This chain links TRBV2 with TRBJ2-5, with TRBD2 identical over 11 bases. After removal of 3 bases from V and 0 bases from J, the junction contained 6 bases not matched to a gene. Germline V gene data show CDR1 as SNHLY and CDR2 as FYNNEI. The CDR3 is 17 amino acids. CDR3 sequence reads: CASSESSGGFHQETQYF. The CDR3, as DNA: TGTGCCAGCAGTGAGTCTAGCGGGGGGTTTCACCAAGAGACCCAGTACTTC.

The CDR3: CASTVDRSYEQYF. The CDR3 DNA reads as TGTGCCAGCACCGTGGACAGATCCTACGAGCAGTACTTC. The chain couples TRBV7-9 to TRBJ2-7, with D maybe TRBD1 (6 bases). The CDR3 has 13 residues. Between the trimmed V and J ends, which lost 7 bases and 1 base, there was a span of 11 bases. Per the germline V gene, CDR1 is SEHNR and CDR2 is FQNEAQ (reference sequence). The full variable domain, rest sourced from reference TRBV7-9 and TRBJ2-7, is DTGVSQNPRHKITKRGQNVTFRCDPISEHNRLYWYRQTLGQGPEFLTYFQNEAQLEKSRLLSDRFSAERPKGSFSTLEIQRTEQGDSAMYLCASTVDRSYEQYFGPGTRLTVT.

This clone was counted once. The chain has TRBV5-6 and TRBJ1-1, with D possibly being TRBD1 (5 bases). CDR3 length: 13 residues. Germline values: CDR1 SGHDT, CDR2 YYEEEE. V dropped 2 bases and J dropped 4 bases, with 9 bases sitting between them. The CDR3: CASSFGGGTEAFF. CDR3 nucleotide sequence: TGTGCCAGCAGCTTCGGGGGGGGCACTGAAGCTTTCTTT. The entire variable domain, with the rest obtained from reference TRBV5-6 and TRBJ1-1, is as follows: DAGVTQSPTHLIKTRGQQVTLRCSPKSGHDTVSWYQQALGQGPQFIFQYYEEEERQRGNFPDRFSGHQFPNYSSELNVNALLLGDSALYLCASSFGGGTEAFFGQGTRLTVV.

The V call is TRBV18, the J call TRBJ2-2; 10 nucleotides agree with TRBD1. The CDR3 totals 15 residues. Losses at the gene ends were 4 bases for V and 5 bases for J; bases not matched to a gene: 4. The V gene's germline CDR1 is KGHSH and CDR2 LQKENI. Here the CDR3 DNA reads TGTGCCAGCTCACTGGGACAGGGGAAAACCGGGGAGCTGTTTTTT. As protein: CASSLGQGKTGELFF.

The chain is built from TRBV10-2 and TRBJ2-5; TRBD2 matches 11 bases. Germline CDR1 WSHSY, CDR2 SAAADI. The V segment lost 5 bases and the J segment 7 bases; nucleotides outside the gene matches: 9. CDR3 length: 15 residues. CDR3 sequence reads: CASSSSGGTGGTQYF. The CDR3 nucleotides are TGCGCCAGCAGTTCTAGCGGGGGGACCGGCGGGACCCAGTACTTC.

V is TRBV20-1 and J is TRBJ2-3; unclear D gene. V dropped 3 bases and J dropped 9 bases, with 7 bases sitting between them. CDR3 length: 10 amino acids. The germline CDR1 and CDR2 sequences are DFQATT and SNEGSKA (reference sequence). CDR3 loop: CSARAQTQYF. The CDR3 DNA reads as TGCAGTGCTAGGGCTCAAACGCAGTATTTT.

V gene TRBV5-1 combines with J gene TRBJ1-1, with D possibly TRBD1 on 5 matching bases. Germline values: CDR1 SGHRS, CDR2 YFSETQ. Trimming removed 4 bases at V and 5 bases at J, with 15 bases between. There are 14 residues in the CDR3. The CDR3 loop is CASSPGWGVTEAFF. The CDR3, as DNA: TGCGCCAGCAGCCCGGGCTGGGGGGTTACTGAAGCTTTCTTT. Drawing the rest from reference TRBV5-1 and TRBJ1-1, the complete variable domain is KAGVTQTPRYLIKTRGQQVTLSCSPISGHRSVSWYQQTPGQGLQFLFEYFSETQRNKGNFPGRFSGRQFSNSRSEMNVSTLELGDSALYLCASSPGWGVTEAFFGQGTRLTVV.

The genes are TRBV20-1 and TRBJ1-2; unclear D gene. Germline CDR1 and CDR2: DFQATT and SNEGSKA (reference sequence). V shed 4 bases and J shed 3 bases, with 6 bases lying between them. There are 11 residues in the CDR3. DNA for the CDR3: TGCAGTGCTATAGGGTACTATGGCTACACCTTC. Translating it yields CSAIGYYGYTF.

The chain joins TRBV15 to TRBJ2-5, with TRBD2 identical over 9 bases. Germline V gives CDR1 LNHNV, CDR2 YYDKDF (reference sequence). CDR3 length: 13 amino acids. J lost 0 bases, V lost 9 bases, and 2 bases had no gene match. The CDR3: CATRLADQETQYF. CDR3 DNA sequence: TGTGCCACTCGACTAGCGGACCAAGAGACCCAGTACTTC.

A note on this clone: This specimen includes other DNA sequences encoding the same CDR3. The chain carries TRBV6-6 and TRBJ1-2; D ambiguous. The CDR3 has 12 amino acids. Trimming cost V 6 bases and J 0 bases, with 5 bases left between them. Germline V gene sequence: CDR1 MNHNY, CDR2 SVGAGI (reference sequence). This CDR3 reads CASSPTNYGYTF. The CDR3 nucleotides are TGTGCCAGCAGCCCGACTAACTATGGCTACACCTTC.